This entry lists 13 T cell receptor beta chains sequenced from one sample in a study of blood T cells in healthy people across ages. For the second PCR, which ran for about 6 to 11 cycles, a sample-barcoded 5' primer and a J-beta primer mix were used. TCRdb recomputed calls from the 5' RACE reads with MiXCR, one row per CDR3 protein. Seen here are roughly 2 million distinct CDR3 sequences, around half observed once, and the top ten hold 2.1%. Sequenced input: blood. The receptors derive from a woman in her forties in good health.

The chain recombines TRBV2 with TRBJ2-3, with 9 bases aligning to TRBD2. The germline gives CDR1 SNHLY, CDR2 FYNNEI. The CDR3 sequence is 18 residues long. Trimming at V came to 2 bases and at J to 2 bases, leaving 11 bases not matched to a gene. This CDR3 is CASSESLFSGGSTDTQYF. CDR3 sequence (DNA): TGTGCCAGCAGTGAATCTCTTTTCAGCGGGGGGTCCACAGATACGCAGTATTTT.

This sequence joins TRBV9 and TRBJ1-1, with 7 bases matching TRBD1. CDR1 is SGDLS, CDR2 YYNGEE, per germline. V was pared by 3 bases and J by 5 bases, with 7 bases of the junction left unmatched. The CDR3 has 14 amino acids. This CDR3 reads CASSAGDSGTEAFF. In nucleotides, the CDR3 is TGTGCCAGCAGCGCCGGGGACAGTGGGACTGAAGCTTTCTTT.

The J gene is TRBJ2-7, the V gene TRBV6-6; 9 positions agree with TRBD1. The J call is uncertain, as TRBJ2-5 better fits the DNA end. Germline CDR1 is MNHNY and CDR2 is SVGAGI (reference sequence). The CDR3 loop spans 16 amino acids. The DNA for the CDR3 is TGTGCCAGCAGGTCCCTCGGACAGGGGAATGGGGAGACCCAGTACTTC. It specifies CASRSLGQGNGETQYF.

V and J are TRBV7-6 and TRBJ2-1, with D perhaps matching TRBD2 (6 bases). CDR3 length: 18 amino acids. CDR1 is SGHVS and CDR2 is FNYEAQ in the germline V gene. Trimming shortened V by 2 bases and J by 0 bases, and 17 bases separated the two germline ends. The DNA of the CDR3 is TGTGCCAGCAGCTTACTCCCCCGGGGGTATAGCTCCTACAATGAGCAGTTCTTC. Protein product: CASSLLPRGYSSYNEQFF.

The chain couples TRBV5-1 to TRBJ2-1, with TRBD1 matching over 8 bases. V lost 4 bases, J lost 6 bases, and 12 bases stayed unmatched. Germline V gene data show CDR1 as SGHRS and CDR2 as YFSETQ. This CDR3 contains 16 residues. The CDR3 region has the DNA TGCGCCAGCAGCATTGGAGGACAGGGTAGGGCCAATGAGCAGTTCTTC. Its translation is CASSIGGQGRANEQFF.

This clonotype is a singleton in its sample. The CDR3 sequence is CASSDGSRTYEQYF. The DNA of the CDR3 is TGTGCCAGCAGTGATGGGTCGAGAACTTACGAGCAGTACTTC. The gene calls are TRBV28 and TRBJ2-4; D is uncertain. TRBJ2-7 matches the DNA end more closely, so the J call is doubtful. This CDR3 comprises 14 residues. Germline-derived CDR1 and CDR2 are MDHEN and SYDVKM.

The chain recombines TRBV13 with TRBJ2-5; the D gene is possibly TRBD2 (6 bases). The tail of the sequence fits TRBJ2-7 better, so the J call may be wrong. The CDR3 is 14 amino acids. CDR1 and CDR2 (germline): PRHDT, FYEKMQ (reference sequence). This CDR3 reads CASSFRVGGYEQYF. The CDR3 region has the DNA TGTGCCAGCAGCTTCAGGGTAGGAGGGTACGAGCAGTACTTC.

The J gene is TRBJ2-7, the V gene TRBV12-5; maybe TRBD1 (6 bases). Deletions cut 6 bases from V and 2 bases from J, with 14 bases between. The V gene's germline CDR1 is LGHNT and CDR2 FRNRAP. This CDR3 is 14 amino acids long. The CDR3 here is CASGAFEGAYEQYF. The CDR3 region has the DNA TGTGCTAGTGGGGCCTTTGAGGGGGCCTACGAGCAGTACTTC.

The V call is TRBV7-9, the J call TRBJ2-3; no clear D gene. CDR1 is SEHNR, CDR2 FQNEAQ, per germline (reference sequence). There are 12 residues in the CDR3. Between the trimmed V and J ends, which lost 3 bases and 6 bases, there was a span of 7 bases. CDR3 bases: TGTGCCAGCAGCTTTGACGTGGATACGCAGTATTTT. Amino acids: CASSFDVDTQYF.

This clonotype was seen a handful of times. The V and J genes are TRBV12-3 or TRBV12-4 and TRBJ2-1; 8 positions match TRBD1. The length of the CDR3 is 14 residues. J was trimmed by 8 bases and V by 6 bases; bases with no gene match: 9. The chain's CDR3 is CASRRGQGADEQFF. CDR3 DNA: TGTGCCAGCAGACGCGGACAGGGAGCCGATGAGCAGTTCTTC.

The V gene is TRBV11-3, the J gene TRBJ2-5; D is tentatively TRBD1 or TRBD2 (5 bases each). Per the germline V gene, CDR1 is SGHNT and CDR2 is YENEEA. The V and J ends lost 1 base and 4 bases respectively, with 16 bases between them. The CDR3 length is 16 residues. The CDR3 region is CASSLGGGRASETQYF. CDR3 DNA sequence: TGTGCCAGCAGCTTAGGAGGAGGCAGGGCGTCAGAGACCCAGTACTTC.

CDR3 sequence reads: CASSRLDRGGYEQYF. As DNA, the CDR3 is TGTGCCAGCTCACGACTGGACAGGGGAGGCTACGAGCAGTACTTC. The chain carries TRBV18 and TRBJ2-7; 9 positions agree with TRBD1. V lost 4 bases, J lost 3 bases, and 7 bases stayed unmatched. The CDR3 extends over 15 amino acids. Germline lookup yields CDR1 KGHSH and CDR2 LQKENI.

CDR3 DNA sequence: TGCGCCAGCAGCCAAGATCTGCGGGAGAGCACAGATACGCAGTATTTT. It is translated as CASSQDLRESTDTQYF. V gene TRBV4-3 combines with J gene TRBJ2-3; TRBD2 agrees at 7 bases. The CDR3 is 16 residues long. The V and J ends lost 0 bases and 0 bases, in that order; junction bases with no gene match: 3. The germline CDR1 and CDR2 sequences are LGHNA and YSLEER.